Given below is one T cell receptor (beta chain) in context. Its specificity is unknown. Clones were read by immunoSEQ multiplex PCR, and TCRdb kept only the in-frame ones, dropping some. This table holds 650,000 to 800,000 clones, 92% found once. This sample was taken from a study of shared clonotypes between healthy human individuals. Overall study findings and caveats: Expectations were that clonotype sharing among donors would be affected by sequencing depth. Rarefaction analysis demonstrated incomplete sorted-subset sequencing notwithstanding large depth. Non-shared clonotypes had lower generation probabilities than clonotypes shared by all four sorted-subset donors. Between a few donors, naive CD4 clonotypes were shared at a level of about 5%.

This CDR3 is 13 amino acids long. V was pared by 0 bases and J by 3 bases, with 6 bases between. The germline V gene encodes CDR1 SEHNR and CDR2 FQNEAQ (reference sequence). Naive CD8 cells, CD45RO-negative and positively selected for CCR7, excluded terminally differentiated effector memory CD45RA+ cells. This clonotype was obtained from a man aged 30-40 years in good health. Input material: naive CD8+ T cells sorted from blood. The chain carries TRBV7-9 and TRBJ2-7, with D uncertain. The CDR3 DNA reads TGTGCCAGCAGCTTAGCGAAGGGCTACGAGCAGTACTTC. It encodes CASSLAKGYEQYF.